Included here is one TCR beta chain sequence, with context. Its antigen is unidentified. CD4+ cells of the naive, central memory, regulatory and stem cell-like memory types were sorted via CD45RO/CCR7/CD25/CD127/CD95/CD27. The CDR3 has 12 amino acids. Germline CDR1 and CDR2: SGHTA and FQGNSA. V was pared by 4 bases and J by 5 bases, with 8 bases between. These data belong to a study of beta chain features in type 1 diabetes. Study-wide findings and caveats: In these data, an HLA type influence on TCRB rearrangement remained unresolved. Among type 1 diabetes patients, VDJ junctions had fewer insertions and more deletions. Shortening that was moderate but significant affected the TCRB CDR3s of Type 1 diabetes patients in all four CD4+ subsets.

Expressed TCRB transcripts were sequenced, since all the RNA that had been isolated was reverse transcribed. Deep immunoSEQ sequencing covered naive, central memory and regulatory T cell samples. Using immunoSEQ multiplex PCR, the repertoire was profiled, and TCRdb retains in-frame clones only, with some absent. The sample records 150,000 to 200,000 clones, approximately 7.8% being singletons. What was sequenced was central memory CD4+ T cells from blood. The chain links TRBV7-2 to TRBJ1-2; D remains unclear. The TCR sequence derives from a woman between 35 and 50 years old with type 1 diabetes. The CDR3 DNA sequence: TGTGCCAGCAGCTCTCCCGGGTATGGCTACACCTTC. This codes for CASSSPGYGYTF.